Sequencing of this TCR beta chain was carried out in a study of T cells in Graves' hyperthyroidism and ophthalmopathy. Study-wide findings and caveats: Most expanded thyroid clonotypes above 0.001 recurred in blood. A 13 V-J model separated ophthalmopathy from stable hyperthyroidism.

Over 18 months, lack of ophthalmopathy progression marked Graves' hyperthyroidism as stable. CDR3 length equals 19 residues. With 6 bases removed from V and 2 bases from J, the gap between germline ends came to 30 bases. Germline values: CDR1 DFQATT, CDR2 SNEGSKA (reference sequence). TCR beta CDR3 region amplification was performed from RNA transcripts. Initially, a first-round RT-PCR of the TCR CDR3 employed the HTBI primer set. Using its own MiXCR run on the multiplex PCR reads, TCRdb lists one record per CDR3 protein. This sample has a few hundred thousand distinct CDR3 sequences; 15% occur once, and the top ten carry 30% to 35%. As for this clonotype: Antigen specificity is unknown.

What was sequenced was blood. This TCR was sampled from a woman in her thirties with Graves' hyperthyroidism. The chain combines TRBV20-1 with TRBJ2-3; tentative D call: TRBD2 (5 bases). The CDR3 loop is CSARPISIGSDPFTDTQYF. CDR3 DNA sequence: TGCAGTGCAAGGCCAATTAGTATTGGTAGCGACCCCTTCACAGATACGCAGTATTTT.